These 5 T cell receptor beta chains were sequenced from one sample in a study of response to subunit inactivated influenza vaccine. MiXCR was run by TCRdb on the RT-PCR reads, yielding one entry per CDR3 protein. The profile shows about 570,000 distinct CDR3 sequences, approximately 10% of them singletons. The sample here was PBMCs from blood, taken on the day of vaccination. Every receptor here comes from a man in his forties or fifties who received an inactivated influenza vaccine.

The chain combines TRBV27 with TRBJ2-7, with TRBD2 matching 9 bases. In germline, CDR1 is MNHEY, CDR2 SMNVEV (reference sequence). The CDR3 loop spans 17 amino acids. J gave up 4 bases and V 2 bases, and 12 bases lay outside the gene matches. CDR3: CASSLGGGRAPGYEQYF. The CDR3 DNA reads TGTGCCAGCAGTTTAGGAGGCGGGAGGGCCCCGGGTTACGAGCAGTACTTC.

This clonotype showed up just a few times. The J gene is TRBJ2-1, the V gene TRBV6-5, with 8 bases identical to TRBD2. There are 15 residues in the CDR3. Germline loops: CDR1 MNHEY, CDR2 SVGAGI. Trimming at V came to 4 bases and at J to 6 bases, leaving 8 bases not matched to a gene. Written as DNA, the CDR3 is TGTGCCAGCAGTTTTGGGACTAGAGGCGCCAATGAGCAGTTCTTC. Protein product: CASSFGTRGANEQFF.

This chain links TRBV2 with TRBJ2-1; D unresolved. V gave up 1 base and J gave up 6 bases, with 7 bases separating them. The germline CDR1 and CDR2 sequences are SNHLY and FYNNEI. CDR3 length: 13 residues. This chain's CDR3 is CASSEVEFNEQFF. In DNA, the CDR3 is TGTGCCAGCAGTGAAGTGGAGTTCAATGAGCAGTTCTTC.

The J gene is TRBJ2-1, the V gene TRBV5-1, with a tentative D call TRBD2 (5 bases). Trimming left V 0 bases short and J 6 bases short, with 10 bases between. Germline CDR1 and CDR2: SGHRS and YFSETQ. This CDR3 is 14 amino acids long. The CDR3 protein is CASSLALASNEQFF. The CDR3 DNA follows: TGCGCCAGCAGCTTGGCCCTAGCAAGCAATGAGCAGTTCTTC. The full variable domain, in which reference TRBV5-1 and TRBJ2-1 provide the parts outside the CDR3, is KAGVTQTPRYLIKTRGQQVTLSCSPISGHRSVSWYQQTPGQGLQFLFEYFSETQRNKGNFPGRFSGRQFSNSRSEMNVSTLELGDSALYLCASSLALASNEQFFGPGTRLTVL.

This clonotype has only a few counts. The gene calls are TRBV7-8 and TRBJ1-1, with D possibly matching TRBD1 (5 bases). The length of the CDR3 is 15 residues. Per the germline V gene, CDR1 is SGHVS and CDR2 is FQNEAQ. V was cut by 1 base and J by 1 base, with 10 bases left in between. As DNA, the CDR3 is TGTGCCAGCAGCTTAGTCCAGGGAACGAACACTGAAGCTTTCTTT. As protein: CASSLVQGTNTEAFF.